This T cell receptor (beta chain) was documented in a study of early stage breast cancer tumors. Sequenced by immunoSEQ multiplex PCR; TCRdb stores in-frame clones only, minus some. The top ten clones hold around 9.8% of a sample with around 2,000 clones, roughly 71% of them seen once. General study findings and limits: In most of the 16 patients, blood comparison separated tumor from normal breast.

This clone has just a few counts. Its antigen is as yet unknown. The sequenced sample consisted of normal breast tissue next to the tumor. The TCR sequence derives from a person in their forties with breast cancer.

The CDR3 sequence: CASSFLTSNYGYTF. CDR3 DNA sequence: TGTGCCAGCAGCTTTTTGACAAGCAACTATGGCTACACCTTC. The chain couples TRBV12-1 to TRBJ1-2; the table's D call of TRBD1 was not tested on the DNA. TRBV12-1 is listed as a pseudogene. The CDR3 covers 14 residues.